The entry below gives a single TCR beta chain sequence along with its context. What it binds is unknown. Germline trimming cut 5 bases from V and 2 bases from J; bases unmatched to any gene: 6. Germline V CDR1 and CDR2: MNHEY, SVGAGI. CDR3 length: 15 residues. This record comes from a study of T-cell memory formation after mild COVID-19. A 5'RACE reaction primed in the constant segment made cDNA libraries of TCR alpha and TCR beta, and these carried sample barcodes and UMIs. Via MiXCR, TCRdb re-called the 5' RACE reads, giving one row per CDR3 protein. The sample carries 450,000 to 650,000 distinct CDR3 sequences, about a sixth recorded once. Findings and limits, study-wide: Shrinking CD4+ clones were chiefly CM and EM; CD8+ ones were chiefly EMRA. Clones contracting over day 15 to 85 were CD4/CD8 balanced, with later expanders leaning CD4+.

This TCR came from an adult woman who had mild COVID-19 (a few samples of this study predate the infection). Cell type and time point are not known. The chain uses TRBV6-5 and TRBJ2-7, with 10 bases aligning to TRBD2. What was sequenced was PBMCs or a T cell subset sorted from them (not recorded which). The CDR3 reads CASSPGLAYPYEQYF. The CDR3 nucleotides read TGTGCCAGCAGTCCGGGACTAGCGTATCCCTACGAGCAGTACTTC.